These T cell receptor beta chains were read from a single sample in a study of cytomegalovirus exposure and HLA in healthy donors. The protocol was immunoSEQ multiplex PCR, while the TCRdb copy is restricted to in-frame clones and leaves out a portion. The data hold tens of thousands of clones, with 82% observed a single time. Sequencing used PBMCs. The receptor set was obtained from a man aged 18 to 29 in good health and CMV-seronegative. CDR3s include the opening cysteine and the closing phenylalanine or tryptophan. D genes are given only for firm matches. Clone size is shown for a subset of rows, as once, few, many or a class of expanded clone.

abundance: -
d_gene: TRBD2
v_gene: TRBV5-4
j_gene: TRBJ2-1
CDR3aa: CASSYGLGDYNEQFF
CDR3nt: TGTGCCAGCAGCTACGGACTAGGGGACTACAATGAGCAGTTCTTC

abundance: -
d_gene: TRBD1
v_gene: TRBV5-1
j_gene: TRBJ1-4
CDR3aa: CASTQQGAPNEKLFF
CDR3nt: TGCGCCAGCACCCAACAGGGGGCACCTAATGAAAAACTGTTTTTT

abundance: -
d_gene: -
v_gene: TRBV7-6
j_gene: TRBJ2-5
CDR3aa: CASSLGGQGGETQYF
CDR3nt: TGTGCCAGCAGCCTGGGCGGGCAGGGAGGCGAGACCCAGTACTTC

abundance: -
d_gene: TRBD1
v_gene: TRBV7-2
j_gene: TRBJ1-4
CDR3aa: CASSLETGTNEKLFF
CDR3nt: TGTGCCAGCAGCTTAGAGACAGGGACTAATGAAAAACTGTTTTTT

abundance: -
d_gene: -
v_gene: TRBV19
j_gene: TRBJ1-5
CDR3aa: CASSGGADSNQPQHF
CDR3nt: TGTGCCAGTAGTGGGGGGGCCGATAGCAATCAGCCCCAGCATTTT

abundance: once
d_gene: -
v_gene: TRBV11-2
j_gene: TRBJ1-2
CDR3aa: CASSLEGAGYTF
CDR3nt: TGTGCCAGCAGCTTAGAGGGGGCCGGCTACACCTTC

abundance: once
d_gene: TRBD1
v_gene: TRBV9
j_gene: TRBJ2-3
CDR3aa: CASSLGQGLDTQYF
CDR3nt: TGTGCCAGCAGCTTAGGACAGGGTTTAGATACGCAGTATTTT

abundance: -
d_gene: TRBD1
v_gene: TRBV6-1
j_gene: TRBJ2-7
CDR3aa: CASSLGTGFAYEQYF
CDR3nt: TGTGCCAGCAGTCTCGGGACAGGGTTCGCCTACGAGCAGTACTTC

abundance: -
d_gene: -
v_gene: TRBV9
j_gene: TRBJ2-7
CDR3aa: CASSPRSGSYEQYF
CDR3nt: TGTGCCAGCAGCCCCCGCAGCGGATCCTACGAGCAGTACTTC

abundance: -
d_gene: TRBD1
v_gene: TRBV5-4
j_gene: TRBJ2-5
CDR3aa: CASSPMTGQETQYF
CDR3nt: TGTGCCAGCAGCCCGATGACAGGGCAAGAGACCCAGTACTTC

abundance: few
d_gene: -
v_gene: TRBV18
j_gene: TRBJ2-7
CDR3aa: CASSPSRGGSYEQYF
CDR3nt: TGTGCCAGCTCACCAAGTAGAGGGGGTAGCTACGAGCAGTACTTC

abundance: -
d_gene: TRBD1
v_gene: TRBV6-1
j_gene: TRBJ1-5
CDR3aa: CASSDMTGVGGQPQHF
CDR3nt: TGTGCCAGCAGTGACATGACAGGGGTAGGTGGTCAGCCCCAGCATTTT

abundance: -
d_gene: -
v_gene: TRBV11-2
j_gene: TRBJ1-1
CDR3aa: CASSPLGTEAFF
CDR3nt: TGTGCCAGCAGCCCGCTCGGCACTGAAGCTTTCTTT

abundance: -
d_gene: TRBD1
v_gene: TRBV29-1
j_gene: TRBJ2-2
CDR3aa: CSAEVMDRGVGTGELFF
CDR3nt: TGCAGCGCTGAGGTAATGGACAGGGGCGTTGGCACCGGGGAGCTGTTTTTT

abundance: -
d_gene: -
v_gene: TRBV7-2
j_gene: TRBJ1-2
CDR3aa: CASSPAGGVFDGYTF
CDR3nt: TGTGCCAGCTCCCCCGCGGGCGGGGTATTCGATGGCTACACCTTC

abundance: -
d_gene: TRBD2
v_gene: TRBV7-9
j_gene: TRBJ2-5
CDR3aa: CASSLASGTETQYF
CDR3nt: TGTGCCAGCAGCTTAGCTAGCGGGACAGAGACCCAGTACTTC

abundance: -
d_gene: -
v_gene: TRBV28
j_gene: TRBJ1-2
CDR3aa: CASSLTGGSSYGYTF
CDR3nt: TGTGCCAGCAGTTTAACCGGCGGTAGTTCCTATGGCTACACCTTC

abundance: few
d_gene: TRBD1
v_gene: TRBV7-2
j_gene: TRBJ2-1
CDR3aa: CASSSWTGRMRYNEQFF
CDR3nt: TGTGCCAGCAGCTCCTGGACAGGGCGGATGAGATACAATGAGCAGTTCTTC

abundance: -
d_gene: -
v_gene: TRBV28
j_gene: TRBJ2-3
CDR3aa: CASSFILGHLSTDTQYF
CDR3nt: TGTGCCAGCAGTTTTATTCTGGGACACCTGAGCACAGATACGCAGTATTTT

abundance: once
d_gene: -
v_gene: TRBV27
j_gene: TRBJ2-6
CDR3aa: CASSLQLQIGLGANVLTF
CDR3nt: TGTGCCAGCAGTTTACAATTACAAATTGGTCTCGGGGCCAACGTCCTGACTTTC

abundance: -
d_gene: TRBD1
v_gene: TRBV7-2
j_gene: TRBJ1-6
CDR3aa: CASSLVGTENSPLHF
CDR3nt: TGTGCCAGCAGCTTAGTAGGGACAGAAAATTCACCCCTCCACTTT

abundance: -
d_gene: TRBD1
v_gene: TRBV7-8
j_gene: TRBJ1-1
CDR3aa: CASSSKEGQSMNTEAFF
CDR3nt: TGTGCCAGCAGCTCAAAGGAGGGACAGAGCATGAACACTGAAGCTTTCTTT

abundance: -
d_gene: TRBD2
v_gene: TRBV29-1
j_gene: TRBJ2-3
CDR3aa: CSALTSGYTQYF
CDR3nt: TGCAGCGCCCTGACTAGCGGCTATACGCAGTATTTT

abundance: -
d_gene: -
v_gene: TRBV5-5
j_gene: TRBJ1-2
CDR3aa: CASSPDSGGYGYTF
CDR3nt: TGTGCCAGCAGCCCGGACAGCGGCGGCTATGGCTACACCTTC

abundance: once
d_gene: -
v_gene: TRBV27
j_gene: TRBJ2-1
CDR3aa: CASRLYNEQFF
CDR3nt: TGTGCCAGCAGACTCTACAATGAGCAGTTCTTC

abundance: -
d_gene: TRBD1
v_gene: TRBV19
j_gene: TRBJ1-2
CDR3aa: CASSPNMGQVINYGYTF
CDR3nt: TGTGCCAGTAGTCCTAATATGGGACAGGTTATAAACTATGGCTACACCTTC

abundance: -
d_gene: TRBD2
v_gene: TRBV2
j_gene: TRBJ2-1
CDR3aa: CASRGGSVPDEQFF
CDR3nt: TGTGCCAGCAGGGGCGGGAGTGTCCCCGATGAGCAGTTCTTC

abundance: -
d_gene: -
v_gene: TRBV27
j_gene: TRBJ2-7
CDR3aa: CASSPNSYEQYF
CDR3nt: TGTGCCAGCAGTCCGAACTCCTACGAGCAGTACTTC

abundance: -
d_gene: TRBD1
v_gene: TRBV28
j_gene: TRBJ2-7
CDR3aa: CASSQRQGPYEQYF
CDR3nt: TGTGCCAGCAGTCAGAGACAGGGACCGTACGAGCAGTACTTC

abundance: -
d_gene: -
v_gene: TRBV27
j_gene: TRBJ2-7
CDR3aa: CASRPRHLYEQYF
CDR3nt: TGTGCCAGCAGACCACGACATTTATACGAGCAGTACTTC

abundance: -
d_gene: -
v_gene: TRBV4-3
j_gene: TRBJ2-7
CDR3aa: CASSQDRWERGYEQYF
CDR3nt: TGCGCCAGCAGCCAAGATAGGTGGGAACGGGGCTACGAGCAGTACTTC

abundance: many
d_gene: TRBD2
v_gene: TRBV6-4
j_gene: TRBJ2-1
CDR3aa: CASSEEREGPDEQFF
CDR3nt: TGTGCCAGCAGTGAAGAGCGGGAGGGGCCCGATGAGCAGTTCTTC

abundance: -
d_gene: TRBD1
v_gene: TRBV7-2
j_gene: TRBJ2-3
CDR3aa: CASSLGDRHRSTDTQYF
CDR3nt: TGTGCCAGCAGCTTAGGGGACAGACACAGAAGCACAGATACGCAGTATTTT

abundance: -
d_gene: -
v_gene: TRBV11-3
j_gene: TRBJ2-7
CDR3aa: CASSRGQSGLQVLGEQYF
CDR3nt: TGTGCCAGCAGCCGAGGACAATCTGGGTTACAGGTCCTTGGGGAGCAGTACTTC

abundance: -
d_gene: -
v_gene: TRBV7-2
j_gene: TRBJ2-4
CDR3aa: CASRNTSFYIQYF
CDR3nt: TGTGCCAGCAGAAATACTAGCTTCTACATTCAGTACTTC

abundance: -
d_gene: -
v_gene: TRBV5-5
j_gene: TRBJ1-5
CDR3aa: CASSERGGQPQHF
CDR3nt: TGTGCCAGCAGCGAACGGGGGGGACAGCCCCAGCATTTT

abundance: once
d_gene: -
v_gene: TRBV28
j_gene: TRBJ2-6
CDR3aa: CASNSRGSGANVLTF
CDR3nt: TGTGCCAGCAACTCGAGGGGGTCCGGGGCCAACGTCCTGACTTTC